What follows are 25 T cell receptor beta chains derived from one specimen sequenced in a study of post-analysis software for immune sequencing data. Whole-study results and caveats: TRBV segments more frequent in patients than in controls numbered roughly 5 and included TRBV5-6, TRBV5-1 and TRBV20-1.

Prepared TCR beta cDNA libraries contained unique molecular identifiers. TCRdb used MiXCR to reprocess the PCR reads, holding one entry per CDR3 protein. The sample comprises more than 500,000 distinct CDR3 sequences, 30% to 40% of which are singletons, and roughly 6% rests with the top ten. Their recognized antigens are unknown. Sequencing used blood. All receptors come from a girl under 18 with multiple sclerosis.

This clonotype was seen at least ten times. V is TRBV7-6 and J is TRBJ2-7, with no clear D. The V end was cut by 1 base, the J end by 2 bases, with 3 bases between. The CDR3 runs 12 residues. From germline, CDR1 is SGHVS and CDR2 FNYEAQ. The CDR3 is CASSLDAYEQYF. The CDR3, as DNA: TGTGCCAGCAGCTTAGATGCCTACGAGCAGTACTTC.

This chain joins TRBV12-5 and TRBJ2-3; D is possibly TRBD2 (5 bases). Per germline, CDR1 LGHNT and CDR2 FRNRAP. Trimming took off 1 base at V and 1 base at J, with 15 bases between the two ends. The CDR3 is 17 amino acids. The CDR3 protein is CASGLASLGVGTDTQYF. Here the CDR3 DNA reads TGTGCTAGTGGTTTGGCTTCGCTCGGGGTCGGCACAGATACGCAGTATTTT. Full variable domain (remainder filled in from reference TRBV12-5 and TRBJ2-3): DARVTQTPRHKVTEMGQEVTMRCQPILGHNTVFWYRQTMMQGLELLAYFRNRAPLDDSGMPKDRFSAEMPDATLATLKIQPSEPRDSAVYFCASGLASLGVGTDTQYFGPGTRLTVL.

V gene TRBV6-6 combines with J gene TRBJ1-5; D is uncertain. Germline CDR1 reads MNHNY; CDR2 reads SVGAGI (reference sequence). This CDR3 spans 14 amino acids. The germline V and J ends were trimmed by 7 bases and 7 bases, with 17 bases remaining between them. CDR3 amino acids: CASTSPPNEQPQHF. The CDR3 DNA reads as TGTGCCAGCACTTCCCCGCCCAATGAACAGCCCCAGCATTTT.

At least ten counts were recorded for this clonotype. The rearrangement links TRBV7-2 to TRBJ2-1; 11 nucleotides align to TRBD2. Trimming at V came to 1 base and at J to 7 bases, leaving 3 bases not matched to a gene. The CDR3 is 15 residues long. From germline, CDR1 is SGHTA and CDR2 FQGNSA. DNA for the CDR3: TGTGCCAGCAGCTTAGGTCTAGCGGGGGGAAATGAGCAGTTCTTC. This translates into CASSLGLAGGNEQFF.

The chain is built from TRBV3-1 and TRBJ2-3, with unresolved D. Germline V gives CDR1 LGHDT, CDR2 YNNKEL (reference sequence). Trimming cost V 1 base and J 4 bases, with 9 bases left between them. The CDR3 runs 14 residues. DNA of the CDR3: TGTGCCAGCAGCCAAGTCCTGAGCCCAGATACGCAGTATTTT. This translates into CASSQVLSPDTQYF.

This clonotype turned up a few times. The V and J genes are TRBV6-6 and TRBJ1-5; D uncertain. Trimming stripped 0 bases from V and 0 bases from J, with 12 bases between. CDR1 and CDR2 from the germline V gene are MNHNY and SVGAGI (reference sequence). The CDR3 loop spans 17 amino acids. DNA for the CDR3: TGTGCCAGCAGTTACTCTGCGCGGTCGAATAGCAATCAGCCCCAGCATTTT. Translation: CASSYSARSNSNQPQHF.

The chain recombines TRBV7-2 with TRBJ1-5, with 7 bases that match TRBD1. CDR3 length: 14 residues. V shed 5 bases and J 7 bases; nucleotides not matched to a gene: 8. Germline assignment: CDR1 SGHTA and CDR2 FQGNSA. CDR3: CASSANRGTQPQHF. For the CDR3, the DNA is TGTGCCAGCAGCGCGAACAGGGGAACCCAGCCCCAGCATTTT. Full variable domain (rest looked up from reference TRBV7-2 and TRBJ1-5): GAGVSQSPSNKVTEKGKDVELRCDPISGHTALYWYRQSLGQGLEFLIYFQGNSAPDKSGLPSDRFSAERTGGSVSTLTIQRTQQEDSAVYLCASSANRGTQPQHFGDGTRLSIL.

The CDR3 region is CASSLELAGSDEQFF. The DNA of the CDR3 is TGCGCCAGCAGCTTGGAACTAGCGGGGTCCGATGAGCAGTTCTTC. The rearrangement links TRBV5-1 to TRBJ2-1; 10 nucleotides match TRBD2. Germline CDR1 and CDR2: SGHRS and YFSETQ. J was trimmed by 8 bases and V by 0 bases; bases with no gene match: 5. This CDR3 region has 15 residues.

As DNA, the CDR3 is TGTGCCAGCAGCCACCGACTAGTGGGGGTCACAGATACGCAGTATTTT. This gives the protein CASSHRLVGVTDTQYF. The J gene is TRBJ2-3, the V gene TRBV3-1; tentatively, D is TRBD2 (6 bases). From germline, CDR1 is LGHDT and CDR2 YNNKEL (reference sequence). V was trimmed by 3 bases and J by 2 bases, leaving 15 bases between them. This CDR3 comprises 16 residues.

This clonotype was seen only a few times. The rearrangement joins TRBV5-6 to TRBJ2-7, with no clear D. In germline, CDR1 is SGHDT, CDR2 YYEEEE. The CDR3 extends over 15 amino acids. The germline V and J ends were trimmed by 0 bases and 0 bases, with 10 bases remaining between them. The CDR3 nucleotides are TGTGCCAGCAGCTTGGCCGCGACGGTCTCCTACGAGCAGTACTTC. It codes for CASSLAATVSYEQYF.

A single count supports this clonotype. It may be a read error: a sequence one base away is much more abundant. The chain combines TRBV29-1 with TRBJ1-5, with D uncertain. The V gene lost 7 bases and the J gene lost 7 bases, with 14 bases spanning the gap. The CDR3 runs to 12 residues. Looked up from germline, CDR1 is SQVTM and CDR2 is ANQGSEA. The CDR3 DNA reads TGCAGCGCCTCATCGGTGGGACAGCCCCAGCATTTT. Translation gives CSASSVGQPQHF.

This clonotype was detected only a few times. This sequence joins TRBV29-1 and TRBJ1-2, with no clear D. CDR3 length: 15 residues. Germline CDR1 reads SQVTM; CDR2 reads ANQGSEA. V lost 3 bases, J lost 2 bases, and 16 bases lay in between. This CDR3 reads CSVDTLRVLNYGYTF. In nucleotides, the CDR3 is TGCAGCGTTGACACCCTCCGGGTCTTAAACTATGGCTACACCTTC.

This chain uses TRBV29-1 with TRBJ2-3, with a tentative D call TRBD1 (6 bases). The V and J ends lost 6 bases and 2 bases respectively, with 9 bases between them. The CDR3 consists of 12 residues. CDR1 and CDR2 (germline): SQVTM, ANQGSEA. The CDR3 region has the DNA TGCAGCGTCCGGGACACCACAGATACGCAGTATTTT. Translated: CSVRDTTDTQYF.

This clonotype showed up many times. The gene calls are TRBV6-4 and TRBJ2-1; a possible D gene is TRBD2 (7 bases). Germline CDR1 MRHNA, CDR2 SNTAGT. The V gene lost 5 bases and the J gene lost 6 bases, with 20 bases spanning the gap. This CDR3 contains 16 residues. The CDR3 coding sequence is TGTGCCAGCAGTAATTTAGGGGGGGGTCAATTCAATGAGCAGTTCTTC. Amino acids: CASSNLGGGQFNEQFF.

Turning to this clonotype: An end of the junction differs from the germline gene, which may be a read error. As DNA, the CDR3 is TGTGCCAGCAGCTTAGCGACGGGGGGAAGGACAGATACGCAGTATTTT. Translating it yields CASSLATGGRTDTQYF. This chain connects TRBV12-3 or TRBV12-4 to TRBJ2-3; 7 bases match TRBD2. The CDR3 contains 16 residues.

This clonotype was seen a single time. This chain uses TRBV27 with TRBJ1-1; maybe TRBD1 (5 bases). CDR3 length: 13 amino acids. V was clipped by 3 bases and J by 7 bases, with 12 bases between them. Looked up from germline, CDR1 is MNHEY and CDR2 is SMNVEV (reference sequence). CDR3 DNA: TGTGCCAGCAGTTTTGGGGAGAGGGGTGAAGCTTTCTTT. Translation: CASSFGERGEAFF.

The chain is built from TRBV7-2 and TRBJ2-1, with 8 bases aligning to TRBD2. The junction had 3 bases not matched to a gene; V was cut back by 2 bases and J by 3 bases. Germline CDR1 and CDR2: SGHTA and FQGNSA. The CDR3 runs 15 residues. The CDR3 loop reads CASSLWGLDYNEQFF. In nucleotides, the CDR3 is TGTGCCAGCAGCTTATGGGGACTAGACTACAATGAGCAGTTCTTC.

This chain links TRBV6-2 or TRBV6-3 with TRBJ2-3; D may correspond to TRBD1 or TRBD2 (6 bases each). V shed 4 bases and J shed 8 bases, with 22 bases lying between them. The CDR3 has 16 amino acids. From germline, CDR1 is MNHEY and CDR2 SVGEGT. Here the CDR3 DNA reads TGTGCCAGCAGTTTCTCCCAACGGGGGACGGGGGCTACGCAGTATTTT. This sequence encodes CASSFSQRGTGATQYF.

This sequence joins TRBV4-1 and TRBJ2-5; 9 bases map to TRBD2. The CDR3 spans 18 residues. The germline V gene encodes CDR1 MGHRA and CDR2 YSYEKL. Trimming cost V 3 bases and J 0 bases; bases outside gene matches: 11. CDR3 in amino acids: CASSHTAGGPINQETQYF. DNA for the CDR3: TGCGCCAGCAGCCACACAGCGGGGGGCCCCATAAACCAAGAGACCCAGTACTTC.

This clonotype was counted a few times. The rearrangement links TRBV4-1 to TRBJ2-5; 10 positions match TRBD2. With V trimmed by 6 bases and J by 1 base, 8 bases remained unmatched. The CDR3 sequence is 16 residues long. Per the germline V gene, CDR1 is MGHRA and CDR2 is YSYEKL. CDR3 residues: CASRDIAGGLQETQYF. The CDR3 coding sequence is TGCGCCAGCAGGGATATAGCGGGGGGCCTCCAAGAGACCCAGTACTTC.

In this sample, this clonotype turned up a few times. The chain recombines TRBV20-1 with TRBJ1-1; D not resolved. The V end was cut by 5 bases, the J end by 4 bases, with 8 bases between. In germline, CDR1 is DFQATT, CDR2 SNEGSKA (reference sequence). The CDR3 sequence is 11 residues long. The CDR3: CSAGHSTEAFF. The DNA of the CDR3 is TGCAGTGCTGGCCACAGCACTGAAGCTTTCTTT.

The V gene is TRBV5-6, the J gene TRBJ2-7, with D tentatively TRBD1 or TRBD2 (6 bases each). The tail of the sequence fits TRBJ2-5 better, so the J call may be wrong. The CDR3 spans 16 residues. Germline V gene data show CDR1 as SGHDT and CDR2 as YYEEEE. The CDR3 reads CASSFDTGGTRETQYF. In DNA, the CDR3 is TGTGCCAGCAGCTTTGATACCGGGGGCACAAGGGAGACCCAGTACTTC.

This clonotype has more than one count but fewer than ten. The chain has TRBV10-3 and TRBJ2-7, with TRBD2 matching 13 bases. The CDR3 runs 15 residues. The trim removed 5 bases at V and 2 bases at J, leaving 3 bases unmatched. Germline CDR1 is ENHRY and CDR2 is SYGVKD. The CDR3 loop is CAISSGTSGTYEQYF. DNA for the CDR3: TGTGCCATCAGTTCCGGGACTAGCGGGACCTACGAGCAGTACTTC.

The chain links TRBV6-1 to TRBJ1-1, with D maybe TRBD1 (5 bases). The CDR3 sequence is 12 residues long. From germline, CDR1 is MNHNS and CDR2 SASEGT. Trimming removed 7 bases from V and 6 bases from J, with 12 bases in between. CDR3 in amino acids: CASKAGTSEAFF. In DNA form, the CDR3 reads TGTGCCAGCAAGGCCGGGACGTCTGAAGCTTTCTTT.

The rearrangement uses TRBV27 and TRBJ1-1; D gene ambiguous. CDR3 length: 16 amino acids. Germline CDR1 and CDR2: MNHEY and SMNVEV (reference sequence). V was clipped by 1 base and J by 1 base, with 13 bases between them. The CDR3 sequence: CASSLFTGPPNTEAFF. The CDR3 DNA follows: TGTGCCAGCAGTTTATTCACGGGTCCCCCGAACACTGAAGCTTTCTTT.